A single sample gave rise to the 27 T cell receptor beta chains below, sequenced in a study of blood T cell repertoires in COVID-19. This table comes from immunoSEQ multiplex PCR, and its TCRdb copy is limited to in-frame clones, with some not included. The sample holds approximately 300,000 clones, over 85% seen once. The sequencing sample was made of peripheral blood. All receptors come from a woman in her thirties with COVID-19, enrolled during active disease.

The chain carries TRBV24-1 and TRBJ1-6, with D maybe TRBD1 (6 bases). Trimming cost V 12 bases and J 3 bases, with 11 bases left between them. The CDR3 extends over 13 amino acids. The germline V gene has CDR1 KGHDR and CDR2 SFDVKD. The CDR3 DNA follows: TGTGCCGAGTTGGGACACTATAATTCACCCCTCCACTTT. Protein sequence: CAELGHYNSPLHF.

The rearrangement uses TRBV27 and TRBJ1-4, with D uncertain. Germline CDR1 is MNHEY and CDR2 is SMNVEV (reference sequence). V lost 5 bases, J lost 5 bases, and 12 bases lay in between. The CDR3 is 14 amino acids. The CDR3 protein is CASSARAPNEKLFF. In DNA form, the CDR3 reads TGTGCCAGCAGTGCGAGGGCCCCCAATGAAAAACTGTTTTTT.

Written as DNA, the CDR3 is TGTGCCAGCAGCCCCTGGGCAGAGAACACTGAAGCTTTCTTT. Translated: CASSPWAENTEAFF. The chain employs TRBV16 and TRBJ1-1; D uncertain. The CDR3 spans 14 residues. V was cut by 4 bases and J by 1 base, with 10 bases left in between. Germline loops: CDR1 KGHSY, CDR2 FQNENV.

The chain has TRBV7-8 and TRBJ2-1; 10 bases align to TRBD2. V was pared by 4 bases and J by 3 bases, with 3 bases of the junction left unmatched. CDR1 is SGHVS, CDR2 FQNEAQ, per germline. CDR3 length: 15 residues. The CDR3 coding sequence is TGTGCCAGCAGCTGGACTAGCGGACTCTACAATGAGCAGTTCTTC. Amino acids: CASSWTSGLYNEQFF.

The chain uses TRBV6-5 and TRBJ1-1; no definite D call. Trimming left V 4 bases short and J 6 bases short, with 18 bases between. This CDR3 has 15 residues. Germline CDR1 is MNHEY and CDR2 is SVGAGI. This chain's CDR3 is CASSSRRRARAEAFF. The CDR3 DNA sequence: TGTGCCAGCAGTTCCCGCCGGAGGGCGAGGGCTGAAGCTTTCTTT.

V usage is TRBV3-1 (or the pseudogene TRBV3-2) and J usage is TRBJ1-5, with unresolved D. V was pared by 0 bases and J by 7 bases, with 7 bases between. Germline values: CDR1 LGHDT, CDR2 YNNKEL (reference sequence). The CDR3 has 13 amino acids. CDR3 protein: CASSQDRVQPQHF. The CDR3 nucleotides read TGTGCCAGCAGCCAAGATCGTGTACAGCCCCAGCATTTT.

This chain links TRBV11-2 with TRBJ2-3, with D possibly being TRBD2 (6 bases). The CDR3 runs 14 residues. With 0 bases removed from V and 6 bases from J, the gap between germline ends came to 10 bases. Germline CDR1 and CDR2: SGHAT and FQNNGV. The CDR3 sequence: CASSLDGGGDTQYF. The CDR3 coding sequence is TGTGCCAGCAGCTTAGACGGGGGTGGGGATACGCAGTATTTT.

The V gene is TRBV6-5, the J gene TRBJ2-2, with D possibly TRBD2 on 5 matching bases. Per the germline V gene, CDR1 is MNHEY and CDR2 is SVGAGI. The CDR3 spans 15 residues. V was trimmed by 8 bases and J by 0 bases, leaving 13 bases between them. The CDR3 loop reads CASLEVKANTGELFF. DNA for the CDR3: TGTGCCAGCTTGGAGGTCAAGGCGAACACCGGGGAGCTGTTTTTT.

The chain links TRBV11-2 to TRBJ1-5; tentatively, D is TRBD1 (5 bases). Germline V gives CDR1 SGHAT, CDR2 FQNNGV. The CDR3 length is 15 residues. V gave up 2 bases and J gave up 8 bases, with 16 bases separating them. CDR3 loop: CASSLSRVRGEPQHF. CDR3 DNA: TGTGCCAGCAGCTTATCCAGGGTCCGAGGAGAGCCCCAGCATTTT.

Only one count was recorded for this clone. DNA for the CDR3: TGTGCCACCAGCAGAGGCGGACAGGGGGTGGACTCCGAGCAGTACTTC. It is translated as CATSRGGQGVDSEQYF. The chain joins TRBV15 to TRBJ2-7; the match to TRBD1 covers 10 bases. Germline V CDR1 and CDR2: LNHNV, YYDKDF (reference sequence). V dropped 1 base and J dropped 6; count of bases not matched to a gene: 9. CDR3 size: 16 residues.

The chain uses TRBV15 and TRBJ2-2, with 9 bases identical to TRBD2. The length of the CDR3 is 17 residues. Trimming at V came to 0 bases and at J to 5 bases, leaving 7 bases not matched to a gene. Germline V gives CDR1 LNHNV, CDR2 YYDKDF (reference sequence). The CDR3 reads CATSRDLAGGRTGELFF. The CDR3 DNA sequence: TGTGCCACCAGCAGAGATCTGGCGGGGGGGCGGACCGGGGAGCTGTTTTTT.

For this clone: This may be a read error: a much more frequent sequence differs by one nucleotide. The sample contains more than one DNA sequence encoding this CDR3. V usage is TRBV18 and J usage is TRBJ2-4, with TRBD2 identical over 8 bases. The CDR3 totals 18 residues. The junction had 11 bases not matched to a gene; V was cut back by 2 bases and J by 2 bases. Germline CDR1 KGHSH, CDR2 LQKENI. The CDR3 region is CASSPGLAGDGTKNIQYF. The CDR3 DNA is TGTGCCAGCTCACCAGGACTAGCAGGGGACGGGACCAAAAACATTCAGTACTTC.

Many counts were recorded for this clone. In nucleotides, the CDR3 is TGTGCCAGCAGCTCAGGACTAGCGGGGGGCGAGACAGATACGCAGTATTTT. This codes for CASSSGLAGGETDTQYF. The rearrangement links TRBV11-2 to TRBJ2-3; 14 nucleotides agree with TRBD2. After removal of 4 bases from V and 3 bases from J, the junction contained 6 bases not matched to a gene. This CDR3 region has 17 residues. Germline V lookup: CDR1 SGHAT, CDR2 FQNNGV.

The rearrangement uses TRBV2 and TRBJ2-3; maybe TRBD2 (7 bases). Germline assignment: CDR1 SNHLY and CDR2 FYNNEI. CDR3 size: 14 residues. The ends were cut back, 9 bases at V and 5 bases at J, with 18 bases in the middle. The CDR3 is CASLTRGAGDTQYF. CDR3 DNA sequence: TGTGCCAGTCTAACCCGGGGGGCCGGAGATACGCAGTATTTT.

The chain carries TRBV27 and TRBJ2-7, with D possibly matching TRBD2 (5 bases). Germline values: CDR1 MNHEY, CDR2 SMNVEV (reference sequence). The CDR3 loop spans 12 amino acids. Deletions cut 2 bases from V and 6 bases from J, with 8 bases between. For the CDR3, the DNA is TGTGCCAGCAGTTTACCGGGGTCCGAGCAGTACTTC. Protein: CASSLPGSEQYF.

The J gene is TRBJ2-2, the V gene TRBV19; 7 nucleotides agree with TRBD1. CDR1 is LNHDA and CDR2 is SQIVND in the germline V gene (reference sequence). The V gene end was trimmed by 6 bases and the J gene end by 5 bases; junction bases not matched to a gene: 6. The CDR3 runs to 14 residues. CDR3 loop: CASRDRLDTGELFF. CDR3 in DNA: TGTGCCAGTAGGGACAGGCTGGATACCGGGGAGCTGTTTTTT.

In DNA form, the CDR3 reads TGTGCCAGCGGGTCGGGGGAAGGCTACACCTTC. Protein: CASGSGEGYTF. V and J are TRBV6-5 and TRBJ1-2; D is perhaps TRBD1 (5 bases). The germline CDR1 and CDR2 sequences are MNHEY and SVGAGI. With 8 bases removed from V and 8 bases from J, the gap between germline ends came to 12 bases. The CDR3 runs 11 residues.

V and J are TRBV11-2 and TRBJ1-1; possibly TRBD1 for D (5 bases). CDR3 length: 14 residues. The V gene lost 1 base and the J gene lost 0 bases, with 6 bases spanning the gap. Germline V gene lookup returns CDR1 SGHAT and CDR2 FQNNGV. The CDR3 is CASSLGGLNTEAFF. In nucleotides, the CDR3 is TGTGCCAGCAGCTTAGGGGGCTTGAACACTGAAGCTTTCTTT. Full variable domain (missing parts from reference TRBV11-2 and TRBJ1-1): EAGVAQSPRYKIIEKRQSVAFWCNPISGHATLYWYQQILGQGPKLLIQFQNNGVVDDSQLPKDRFSAERLKGVDSTLKIQPAKLEDSAVYLCASSLGGLNTEAFFGQGTRLTVV.

This clone was counted between two and nine times. The junction departs from germline at one end; a sequencing error may be responsible. The chain recombines TRBV19 with TRBJ1-1; 8 bases align to TRBD1. Germline CDR1 and CDR2: LNHDA and SQIVND (reference sequence). This CDR3 spans 11 amino acids. The chain's CDR3 is CASRIGQGAFF. Written as DNA, the CDR3 is TGTGCCAGTAGAATAGGACAGGGAGCTTTCTTT.

J is TRBJ1-2 and V is TRBV13; possible D gene TRBD1, 6 bases. Germline V CDR1 and CDR2: PRHDT, FYEKMQ (reference sequence). The germline V and J ends were trimmed by 5 bases and 7 bases, with 17 bases remaining between them. This CDR3 has 14 residues. Here the CDR3 reads CASSTRQADPGYTF. In nucleotides, the CDR3 is TGTGCCAGCAGCACGAGACAGGCCGACCCTGGCTACACCTTC.

The V gene is TRBV4-1, the J gene TRBJ1-5, with D maybe TRBD1 (6 bases). CDR1 is MGHRA, CDR2 YSYEKL, per germline. The CDR3 sequence is 14 residues long. Trimming stripped 3 bases from V and 3 bases from J, with 9 bases between. CDR3 in amino acids: CASSQHRDNQPQHF. CDR3 bases: TGCGCCAGCAGCCAGCACAGGGACAATCAGCCCCAGCATTTT.

The J gene is TRBJ2-7, the V gene TRBV11-3; tentative D call: TRBD1 (5 bases). The CDR3 spans 15 residues. V was pared by 0 bases and J by 4 bases, with 13 bases between. The germline CDR1 and CDR2 sequences are SGHNT and YENEEA. The chain's CDR3 is CASSLEGAVTYEQYF. Written as DNA, the CDR3 is TGTGCCAGCAGCTTAGAAGGGGCGGTCACTTACGAGCAGTACTTC.

The chain uses TRBV15 and TRBJ2-6; D gene unclear. In germline, CDR1 is LNHNV, CDR2 YYDKDF (reference sequence). This CDR3 has 16 amino acids. Trimming removed 0 bases at V and 1 base at J, with 7 bases between. CDR3 region: CATSRDRVSGANVLTF. The CDR3 coding sequence is TGTGCCACCAGCAGAGATCGTGTGTCTGGGGCCAACGTCCTGACTTTC.

This rearrangement joins TRBV6-5 to TRBJ1-1, with D uncertain. The length of the CDR3 is 15 residues. The V and J ends lost 0 bases and 1 base respectively, with 9 bases between them. Germline V lookup: CDR1 MNHEY, CDR2 SVGAGI. The CDR3 here is CASSYSTRGNTEAFF. CDR3 DNA sequence: TGTGCCAGCAGTTACTCGACTCGGGGGAACACTGAAGCTTTCTTT.

J is TRBJ2-7 and V is TRBV30; 7 nucleotides agree with TRBD2. The J segment lost 6 bases and the V segment lost 2 bases, leaving 7 bases of the junction unmatched. This CDR3 contains 13 residues. Germline V gives CDR1 GTSNPN, CDR2 SVGIG (reference sequence). The chain's CDR3 is CAWSSRGDGEQYF. The CDR3 coding sequence is TGTGCCTGGAGTAGCCGGGGGGACGGCGAGCAGTACTTC. Based on the CDR3 plus reference TRBV30 and TRBJ2-7, the full variable domain is SQTIHQWPATLVQPVGSPLSLECTVEGTSNPNLYWYRQAAGRGLQLLFYSVGIGQISSEVPQNLSASRPQDRQFILSSKKLLLSDSGFYLCAWSSRGDGEQYFGPGTRLTVT.

The CDR3 DNA reads TGCGCCAGCACCCTAGGGACAGGTTTAAATTCACCCCTCCACTTT. Translating gives CASTLGTGLNSPLHF. This chain joins TRBV4-1 and TRBJ1-6; 8 bases line up with TRBD1. The V gene's germline CDR1 is MGHRA and CDR2 YSYEKL. V lost 7 bases and J lost 7; bases outside the gene matches: 9. This CDR3 has 15 amino acids.

The chain combines TRBV11-2 with TRBJ2-7; D ambiguous. The CDR3 runs 14 residues. CDR1 SGHAT and CDR2 FQNNGV come from the germline V gene. Trimming left V 1 base short and J 3 bases short, with 10 bases between. The DNA of the CDR3 is TGTGCCAGCAGCTTAGGTCCGCCGGGCTACGAGCAGTACGTC. It encodes CASSLGPPGYEQYV.